This TCR beta chain was identified in a study of cytomegalovirus exposure and HLA in healthy donors. Details on this clone: Its antigen is undetermined.

PCR was performed using 60 Vbeta and 13 Jbeta primers. TCRdb's copy holds only in-frame clones and misses some; the assay was immunoSEQ multiplex PCR. This sample carries around 180,000 clones, roughly 80% of them seen once, and the ten largest clones take more than 5%. Germline CDR1 is SGHNT and CDR2 is YYREEE (reference sequence). Germline trimming cut 4 bases from V and 1 base from J; bases unmatched to any gene: 1. This CDR3 contains 13 residues. General study results and limits: Productive status was seen about 90% or about 30% of the time for most TCR beta V segments in an earlier analysis. The study recorded 150 to 200 TCR beta chains that were cytomegalovirus-associated.

Sequenced: PBMCs. This TCR derives from a man between 35 and 55 years old in good health and CMV-seronegative. V usage is TRBV5-4 and J usage is TRBJ2-5, with 7 bases identical to TRBD2. CDR3 sequence (DNA): TGTGCCAGCAGCCGGACTAGCCAAGAGACCCAGTACTTC. It translates to CASSRTSQETQYF.